The clone carrying this T cell receptor (beta chain) counts as medium-sized. The data derive from a study of blood T cell repertoires in COVID-19. Using immunoSEQ multiplex PCR, the repertoire was profiled, and TCRdb retains in-frame clones only, with some absent. The repertoire holds some 150,000 clones, with just under 90% as singletons. V shed 10 bases, J shed 0 bases, and the junction held 11 bases outside the gene matches. CDR3 length: 16 residues. Germline V gene sequence: CDR1 KGHDR, CDR2 SFDVKD. This TCR was recovered from a man aged 18 to 29 with active or convalescent COVID-19. Sequencing input: peripheral blood. The chain links TRBV24-1 to TRBJ1-5; 7 nucleotides line up with TRBD1. CDR3 nucleotides: TGTGCCACTTTTGGGACAGAGTGTCGTAGCAATCAGCCCCAGCATTTT. This gives the protein CATFGTECRSNQPQHF.